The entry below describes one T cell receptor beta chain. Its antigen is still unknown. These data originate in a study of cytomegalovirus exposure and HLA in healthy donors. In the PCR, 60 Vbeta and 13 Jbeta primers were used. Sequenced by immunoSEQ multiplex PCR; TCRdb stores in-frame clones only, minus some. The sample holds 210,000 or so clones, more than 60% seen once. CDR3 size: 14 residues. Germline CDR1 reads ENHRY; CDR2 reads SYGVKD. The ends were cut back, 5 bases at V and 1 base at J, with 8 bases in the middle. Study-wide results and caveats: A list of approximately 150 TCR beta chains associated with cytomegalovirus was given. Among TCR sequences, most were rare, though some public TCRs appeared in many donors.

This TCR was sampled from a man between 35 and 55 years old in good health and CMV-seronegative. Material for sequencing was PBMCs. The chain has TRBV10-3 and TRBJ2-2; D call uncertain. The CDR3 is CAISFAGNTGELFF. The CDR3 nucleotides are TGTGCCATCAGTTTTGCCGGGAACACCGGGGAGCTGTTTTTT.